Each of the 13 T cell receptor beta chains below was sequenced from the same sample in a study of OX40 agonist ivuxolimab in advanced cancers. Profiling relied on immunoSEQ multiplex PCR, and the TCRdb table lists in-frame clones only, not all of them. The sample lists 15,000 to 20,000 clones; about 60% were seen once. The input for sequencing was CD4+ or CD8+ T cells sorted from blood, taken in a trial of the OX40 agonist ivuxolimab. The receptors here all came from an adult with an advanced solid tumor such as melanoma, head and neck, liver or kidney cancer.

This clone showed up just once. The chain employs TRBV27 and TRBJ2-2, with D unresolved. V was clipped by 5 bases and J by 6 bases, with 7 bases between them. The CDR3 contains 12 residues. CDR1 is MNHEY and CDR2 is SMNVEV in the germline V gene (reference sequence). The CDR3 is CASSQVAGELFF. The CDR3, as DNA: TGTGCCAGCAGTCAAGTGGCCGGGGAGCTGTTTTTT.

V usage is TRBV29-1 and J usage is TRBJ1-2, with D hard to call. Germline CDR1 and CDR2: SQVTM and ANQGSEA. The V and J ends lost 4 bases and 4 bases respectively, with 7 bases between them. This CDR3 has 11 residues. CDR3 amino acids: CSVVGFYGYTF. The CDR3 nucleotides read TGCAGCGTTGTGGGTTTCTATGGCTACACCTTC.

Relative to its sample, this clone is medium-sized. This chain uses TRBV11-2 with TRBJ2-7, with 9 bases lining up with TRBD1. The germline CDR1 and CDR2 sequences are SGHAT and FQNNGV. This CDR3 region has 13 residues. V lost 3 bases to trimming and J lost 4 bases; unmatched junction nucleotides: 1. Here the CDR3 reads CASSFGQGYEQYF. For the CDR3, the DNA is TGTGCCAGCAGCTTCGGACAGGGGTACGAGCAGTACTTC.

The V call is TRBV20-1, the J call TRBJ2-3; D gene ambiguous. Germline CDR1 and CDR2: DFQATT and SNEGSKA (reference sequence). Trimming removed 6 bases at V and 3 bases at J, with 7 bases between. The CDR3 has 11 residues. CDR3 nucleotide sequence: TGCAGTGCAGTGTGGACAGATACGCAGTATTTT. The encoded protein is CSAVWTDTQYF.

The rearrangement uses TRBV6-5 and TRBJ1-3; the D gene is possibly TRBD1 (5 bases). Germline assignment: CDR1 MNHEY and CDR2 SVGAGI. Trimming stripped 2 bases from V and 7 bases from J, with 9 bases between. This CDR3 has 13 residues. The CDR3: CASSYDPGNTIYF. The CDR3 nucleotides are TGTGCCAGCAGTTACGACCCAGGGAACACCATATATTTT.

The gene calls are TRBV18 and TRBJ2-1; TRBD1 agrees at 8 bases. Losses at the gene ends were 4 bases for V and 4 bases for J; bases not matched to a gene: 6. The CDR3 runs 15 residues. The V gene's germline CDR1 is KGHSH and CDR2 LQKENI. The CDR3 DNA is TGTGCCAGCTCACACCTGGACAGGGAATACAATGAGCAGTTCTTC. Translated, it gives CASSHLDREYNEQFF.

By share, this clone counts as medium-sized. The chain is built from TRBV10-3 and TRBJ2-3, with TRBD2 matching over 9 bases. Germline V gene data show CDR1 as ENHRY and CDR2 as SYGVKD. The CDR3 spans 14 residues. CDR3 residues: CAIQAGGQTDTQYF. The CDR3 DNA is TGTGCGATTCAGGCGGGGGGGCAGACAGATACGCAGTATTTT.

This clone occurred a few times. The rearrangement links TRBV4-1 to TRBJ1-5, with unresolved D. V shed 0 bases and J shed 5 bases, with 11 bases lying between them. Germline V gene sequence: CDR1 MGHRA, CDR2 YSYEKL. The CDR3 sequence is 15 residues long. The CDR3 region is CASSQEPGGYQPQHF. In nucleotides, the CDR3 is TGCGCCAGCAGCCAAGAACCGGGAGGTTATCAGCCCCAGCATTTT.

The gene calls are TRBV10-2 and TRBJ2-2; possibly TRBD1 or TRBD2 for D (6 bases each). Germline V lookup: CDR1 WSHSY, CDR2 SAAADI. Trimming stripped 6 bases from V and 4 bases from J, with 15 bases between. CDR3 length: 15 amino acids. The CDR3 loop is CASRLGGLGTGELFF. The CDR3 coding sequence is TGCGCCAGCAGACTGGGGGGCCTGGGCACCGGGGAGCTGTTTTTT.

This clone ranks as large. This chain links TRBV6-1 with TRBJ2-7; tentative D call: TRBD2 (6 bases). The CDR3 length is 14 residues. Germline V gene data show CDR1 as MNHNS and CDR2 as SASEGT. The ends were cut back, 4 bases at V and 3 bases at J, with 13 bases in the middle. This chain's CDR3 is CASSVGGGVYEQYF. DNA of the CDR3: TGTGCCAGCAGTGTTGGAGGAGGGGTCTACGAGCAGTACTTC.

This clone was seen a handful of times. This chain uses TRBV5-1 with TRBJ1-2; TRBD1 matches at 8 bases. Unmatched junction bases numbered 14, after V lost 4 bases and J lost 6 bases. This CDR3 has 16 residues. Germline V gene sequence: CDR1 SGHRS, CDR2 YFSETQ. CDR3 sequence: CASSPIGTGRGDGYTF. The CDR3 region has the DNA TGCGCCAGCAGCCCGATCGGGACAGGTCGGGGAGATGGCTACACCTTC.

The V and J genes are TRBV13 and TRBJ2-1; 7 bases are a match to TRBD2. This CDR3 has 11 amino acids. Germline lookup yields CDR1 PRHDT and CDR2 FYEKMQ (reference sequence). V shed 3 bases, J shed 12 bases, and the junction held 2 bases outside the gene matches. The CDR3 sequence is CASSLGGWQFF. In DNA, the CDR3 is TGTGCCAGCAGCTTGGGGGGGTGGCAGTTCTTC. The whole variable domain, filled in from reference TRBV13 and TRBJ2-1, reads AAGVIQSPRHLIKEKRETATLKCYPIPRHDTVYWYQQGPGQDPQFLISFYEKMQSDKGSIPDRFSAQQFSDYHSELNMSSLELGDSALYFCASSLGGWQFFGPGTRLTVL.

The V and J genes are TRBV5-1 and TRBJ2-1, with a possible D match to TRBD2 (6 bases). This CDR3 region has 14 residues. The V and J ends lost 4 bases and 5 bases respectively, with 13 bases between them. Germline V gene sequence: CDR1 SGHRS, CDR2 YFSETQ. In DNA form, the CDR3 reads TGCGCCAGCAGCCCGGGGGACGCAAACAATGAGCAGTTCTTC. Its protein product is CASSPGDANNEQFF.